This TCR beta chain was observed in a study of Ad26.COV2.S vaccination and SARS-CoV-2 variants. Whole-study context: The trial was COV1001 and the donor's arm was Ad26.COV2.S. Doses of Ad26.COV2.S were injected into muscle once or twice, 56 days apart.

Per the germline V gene, CDR1 is MNHEY and CDR2 is SVGAGI. The CDR3 totals 15 residues. Trimming removed 5 bases at V and 6 bases at J, with 20 bases between. As for this clone: What it binds is not known.

Described treatment: around 19 received Ad26.COV2.S at low or high dose, single or two shots; about five received placebo; per-sample allocation not given. The investigators took samples on day 63 after the first vaccine or placebo injection. Findings of the study overall: Researchers cautioned that TCR breadth and depth analyses may have underestimated total T cell responses.

Produced via immunoSEQ multiplex PCR; TCRdb's table is partial and in-frame only. Of more than 300,000 clones in the sample, around 88% were seen once. The sample was peripheral blood, taken in a trial of Ad26.COV2.S vaccine versus placebo. V gene TRBV6-5 combines with J gene TRBJ2-7; D could derive from TRBD1 or TRBD2 (5 bases each). This receptor was taken from a person between 18 and 65 years old who received the Ad26.COV2.S COVID-19 vaccine or a placebo. The CDR3 loop reads CASSRMWTSGSEQYF. In nucleotides, the CDR3 is TGTGCCAGCAGTCGTATGTGGACATCGGGGTCCGAGCAGTACTTC.